The T cell receptor beta chain under discussion was sequenced for a study of T cell responses to AZD1222 COVID-19 vaccine. As for this clone: Its cognate antigen is unknown.

Study-wide points: Unmutated regions of variants are reportedly targeted by nearly half of spike-specific TCRs. Spike was spanned by vaccine-associated CD4 TCRs, with dominance at 160-218 and 743-854. Scientists sampled the repertoires only once the peak T cell response had passed.

Profiled with immunoSEQ multiplex PCR; TCRdb holds only in-frame clones, not every one. The data show 110,000 to 150,000 clones, 80% to 90% seen once. Between the trimmed V and J ends, which lost 11 bases and 3 bases, there was a span of 9 bases. The V gene's germline CDR1 is SNHLY and CDR2 FYNNEI. This CDR3 has 11 residues. J is TRBJ2-3 and V is TRBV2; no firm D call. Source: peripheral blood, taken on day 0 of AZD1222 vaccination. This clonotype was obtained from an adult in good health. CDR3 protein: CARRRTDTQYF. In nucleotides, the CDR3 is TGTGCCCGCCGGAGAACAGATACGCAGTATTTT.